This TCR beta chain was obtained from a study of cytomegalovirus exposure and HLA in healthy donors. Study as a whole: Per a later analysis, the roughly 690 first-cohort and over 90 validation repertoires shared one platform. General observations from the study: Subsequent analysis of the approximately 110 validation repertoires found a tendency for first-cohort TCR clusters to co-occur. Using the classifier, cytomegalovirus status was reportedly diagnosed with high specificity and sensitivity.

This CDR3 contains 14 residues. Germline loops: CDR1 SGHTA, CDR2 FQGNSA. Trimming removed 3 bases from V and 13 bases from J, with 22 bases in between. Libraries were prepared by immunoSEQ multiplex PCR; TCRdb keeps only in-frame clonotypes and omits some of them. The sample lists 100,000 to 150,000 clones; about 88% were seen once. With respect to this clone: Its antigen is currently unknown.

The donors were members of the approximately 120-subject validation cohort (separate from the roughly 700-subject first cohort). Input material: PBMCs. The J gene is TRBJ2-7, the V gene TRBV7-2, with TRBD2 as a possible D gene (5 bases). The clonotype was recovered from a woman between 18 and 30 years old in good health and CMV-seronegative. The CDR3: CASSFGGPPAGNYF. CDR3 DNA: TGTGCCAGCAGCTTCGGCGGGCCCCCCGCGGGCAACTACTTC.